These 6 T cell receptor beta chains originate from one sample sequenced in a study of T cells after yellow fever vaccination. TCRdb re-analysed the 5' RACE reads in MiXCR, keeping a single row per CDR3 protein. The table has 300,000 to 350,000 distinct CDR3 sequences, about 4% seen once. Specimen: PBMCs, collected 5 days after the yellow fever booster vaccination. The source of these receptors is a man between 18 and 35 years old who received the YFV17D yellow fever vaccine.

The chain is built from TRBV25-1 and TRBJ1-1; the D gene is possibly TRBD1 (5 bases). Per the germline V gene, CDR1 is MGHDK and CDR2 is SYGVNS. V was cut by 6 bases and J by 2 bases, with 13 bases left in between. The CDR3 length is 14 residues. The CDR3 reads CASRASTGNTEAFF. Here the CDR3 DNA reads TGTGCCAGCAGAGCTAGTACAGGAAACACTGAAGCTTTCTTT.

This clonotype was counted only a few times. This sequence joins TRBV6-5 and TRBJ2-5; 14 bases map to TRBD2. V lost 2 bases and J lost 4; bases outside the gene matches: 3. Per the germline V gene, CDR1 is MNHEY and CDR2 is SVGAGI. This CDR3 contains 16 residues. CDR3 amino acids: CASSYPGLAGGETQYF. The CDR3 bases are TGTGCCAGCAGTTACCCCGGACTAGCGGGGGGAGAGACCCAGTACTTC.

The chain uses TRBV5-1 and TRBJ1-6; the D is unclear. V lost 0 bases to trimming and J lost 2 bases, with 6 bases between them. CDR1 and CDR2 (germline): SGHRS, YFSETQ. The CDR3 is 15 residues long. The CDR3, as DNA: TGCGCCAGCAGCTTGGATCGGCCCTATAATTCACCCCTCCACTTT. It encodes CASSLDRPYNSPLHF.

This clonotype was counted ten times or more. The chain employs TRBV7-3 and TRBJ2-3, with D perhaps given as TRBD1 or TRBD2 (6 bases each). V dropped 1 base and J dropped 2 bases, with 10 bases sitting between them. The CDR3 totals 15 residues. The germline gives CDR1 SGHTA, CDR2 FQGTGA. In DNA, the CDR3 is TGTGCCAGCAGCTTAAGTCGGGGGCACACAGATACGCAGTATTTT. The encoded protein is CASSLSRGHTDTQYF.

This clonotype occurred many times. The chain uses TRBV5-4 and TRBJ2-7; D unclear. Between the trimmed V and J ends, which lost 4 bases and 3 bases, there was a span of 14 bases. In germline, CDR1 is SGHNT, CDR2 YYREEE (reference sequence). There are 14 residues in the CDR3. CDR3 coding DNA: TGTGCCAGCAGCACTTGGCCAGGCAGCTACGAGCAGTACGTC. Amino acids: CASSTWPGSYEQYV.

This clonotype was detected a few times. This chain connects TRBV5-1 to TRBJ1-1; no definite D call. Germline V gives CDR1 SGHRS, CDR2 YFSETQ. V lost 0 bases and J 1 base, leaving 4 bases between the germline ends. The CDR3 is made up of 13 amino acids. The CDR3 is CASSLAANTEAFF. DNA of the CDR3: TGCGCCAGCAGCTTGGCGGCGAACACTGAAGCTTTCTTT.